The T cell receptor beta chain under discussion was sequenced for a study of shared clonotypes between healthy human individuals. CDR1 MNHNY and CDR2 SVGAGI come from the germline V gene (reference sequence). The V gene lost 2 bases and the J gene lost 4 bases, with 5 bases spanning the gap. There are 12 residues in the CDR3. TCRdb keeps only in-frame clones here, not all; method: immunoSEQ multiplex PCR. The table has about half a million clones, roughly three quarters seen once. Study findings and constraints: Donor scarcity curtailed the genetic and exposure-history diversity represented herein.

About this clone itself: The target antigen is unknown.

This TCR was recovered from a woman aged 40 to 55 in good health. Some clones in this sample may be carry-over from other donors' samples. Source material: PBMCs. The rearrangement joins TRBV6-6 to TRBJ1-2; D remains unclear. Here the CDR3 reads CASSYGSYGYTF. In DNA form, the CDR3 reads TGTGCCAGCAGTTACGGGAGCTATGGCTACACCTTC.